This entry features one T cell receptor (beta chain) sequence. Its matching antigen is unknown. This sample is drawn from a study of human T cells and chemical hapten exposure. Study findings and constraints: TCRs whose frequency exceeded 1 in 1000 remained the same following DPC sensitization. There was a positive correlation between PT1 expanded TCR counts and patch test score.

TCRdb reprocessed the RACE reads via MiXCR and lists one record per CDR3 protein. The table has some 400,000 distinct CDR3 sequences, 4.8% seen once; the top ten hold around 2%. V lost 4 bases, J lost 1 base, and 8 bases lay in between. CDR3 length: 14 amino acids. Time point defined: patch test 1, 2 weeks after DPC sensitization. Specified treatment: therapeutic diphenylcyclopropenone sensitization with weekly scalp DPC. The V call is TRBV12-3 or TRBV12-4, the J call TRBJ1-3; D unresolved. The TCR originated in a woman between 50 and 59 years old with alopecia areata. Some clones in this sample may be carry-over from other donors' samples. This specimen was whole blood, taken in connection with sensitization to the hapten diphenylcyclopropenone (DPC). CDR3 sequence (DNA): TGTGCCAGCAGTTCCGTATTATCTGGAAACACCATATATTTT. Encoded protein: CASSSVLSGNTIYF.